This TCR beta chain was observed in a study of blood T cells in healthy people across ages. Findings and limits, study-wide: Estimated diversity across one million T cells was deemed an underestimate.

Comments on this clonotype: What it recognizes is unknown.

Next came a second PCR, run for roughly 6 to 11 cycles, which used a sample-barcoded 5' primer along with a J-beta primer mix. TCRdb called the 5' RACE reads again in MiXCR, with one record for every CDR3 protein. The data contain roughly 1.6 million distinct CDR3 sequences, around 36% of them singletons. Germline assignment: CDR1 MNHNS and CDR2 SASEGT. CDR3 length: 13 residues. Trimming took 4 bases from V and 6 from J, leaving 12 bases between them. The source is a woman in her twenties or thirties in good health. This chain joins TRBV6-1 and TRBJ2-5; either TRBD1 or TRBD2 may supply D (6 bases each). Sequenced sample: blood. The CDR3 sequence is CASSARGRKTQYF. In DNA form, the CDR3 reads TGTGCCAGCAGTGCTAGGGGGAGGAAGACCCAGTACTTC.